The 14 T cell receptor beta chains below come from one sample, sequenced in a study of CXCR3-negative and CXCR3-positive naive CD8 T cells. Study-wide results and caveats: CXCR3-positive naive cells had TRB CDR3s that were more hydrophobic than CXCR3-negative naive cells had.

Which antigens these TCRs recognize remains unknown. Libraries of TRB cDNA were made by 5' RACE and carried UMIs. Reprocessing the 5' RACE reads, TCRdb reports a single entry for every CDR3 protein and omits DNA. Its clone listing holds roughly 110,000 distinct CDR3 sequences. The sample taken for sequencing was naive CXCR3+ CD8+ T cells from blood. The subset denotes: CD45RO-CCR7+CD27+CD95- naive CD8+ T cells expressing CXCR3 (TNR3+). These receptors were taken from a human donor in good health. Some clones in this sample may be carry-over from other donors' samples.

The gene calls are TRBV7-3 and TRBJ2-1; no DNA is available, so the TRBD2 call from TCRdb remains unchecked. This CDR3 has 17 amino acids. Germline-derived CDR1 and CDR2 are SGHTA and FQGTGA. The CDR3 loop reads CASSNSGGLPPYNEQFF.

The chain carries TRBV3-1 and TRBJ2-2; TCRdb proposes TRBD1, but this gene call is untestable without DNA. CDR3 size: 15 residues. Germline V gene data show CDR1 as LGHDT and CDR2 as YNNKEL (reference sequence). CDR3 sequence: CASSQDWGQDEELFF.

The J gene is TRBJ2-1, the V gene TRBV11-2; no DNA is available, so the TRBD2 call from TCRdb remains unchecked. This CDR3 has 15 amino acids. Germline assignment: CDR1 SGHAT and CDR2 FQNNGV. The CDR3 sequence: CASSRGLAGVNEQFF.

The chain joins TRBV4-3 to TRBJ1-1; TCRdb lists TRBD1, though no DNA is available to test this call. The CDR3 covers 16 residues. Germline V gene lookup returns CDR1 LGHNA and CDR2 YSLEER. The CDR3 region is CASSQDAVGQTPEAFF.

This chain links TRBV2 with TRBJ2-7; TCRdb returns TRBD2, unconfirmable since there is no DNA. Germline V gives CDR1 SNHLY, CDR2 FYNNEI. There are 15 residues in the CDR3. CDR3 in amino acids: CASSELAGAPCEQYF.

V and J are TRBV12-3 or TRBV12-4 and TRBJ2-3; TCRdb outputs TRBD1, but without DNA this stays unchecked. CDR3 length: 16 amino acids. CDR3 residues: CASSLGGGGSSDTQYF.

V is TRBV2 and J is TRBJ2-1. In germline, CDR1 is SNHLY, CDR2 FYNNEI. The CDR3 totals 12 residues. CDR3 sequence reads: CASSEHDNEQFF. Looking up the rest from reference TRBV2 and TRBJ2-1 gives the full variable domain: EPEVTQTPSHQVTQMGQEVILRCVPISNHLYFYWYRQILGQKVEFLVSFYNNEISEKSEIFDDQFSVERPDGSNFTLKIRSTKLEDSAMYFCASSEHDNEQFFGPGTRLTVL.

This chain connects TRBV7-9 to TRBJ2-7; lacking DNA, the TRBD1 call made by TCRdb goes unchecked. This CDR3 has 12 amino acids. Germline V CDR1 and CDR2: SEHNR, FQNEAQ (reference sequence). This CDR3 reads CASGDRAYEQYF.

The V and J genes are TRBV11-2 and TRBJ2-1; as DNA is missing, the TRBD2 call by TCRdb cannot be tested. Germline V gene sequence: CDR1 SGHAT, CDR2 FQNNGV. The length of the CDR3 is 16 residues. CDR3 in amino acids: CASSLREGLIYNEQFF.

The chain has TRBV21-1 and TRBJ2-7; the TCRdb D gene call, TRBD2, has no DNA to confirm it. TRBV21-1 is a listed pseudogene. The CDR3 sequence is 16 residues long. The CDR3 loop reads CASNTRTPNYSYEQYF.

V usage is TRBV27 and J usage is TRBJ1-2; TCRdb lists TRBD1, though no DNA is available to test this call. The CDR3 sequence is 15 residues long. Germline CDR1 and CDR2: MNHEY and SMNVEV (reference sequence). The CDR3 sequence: CASSPRGRGIYGYTF.

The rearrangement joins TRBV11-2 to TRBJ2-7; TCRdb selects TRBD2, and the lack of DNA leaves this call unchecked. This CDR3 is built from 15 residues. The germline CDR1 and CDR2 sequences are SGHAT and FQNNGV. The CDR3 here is CASSLMTSGKYEQYF.

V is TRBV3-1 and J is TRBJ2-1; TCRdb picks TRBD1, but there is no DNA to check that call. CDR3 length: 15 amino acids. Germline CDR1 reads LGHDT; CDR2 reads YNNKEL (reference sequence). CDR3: CASSQEWTGDNEQFF.

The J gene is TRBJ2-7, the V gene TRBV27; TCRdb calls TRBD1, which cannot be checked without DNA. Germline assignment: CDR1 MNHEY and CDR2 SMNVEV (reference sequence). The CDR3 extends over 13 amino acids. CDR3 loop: CASSLSPGDEQYF.